This is a list of T cell receptor beta chains from one sample in a study of T-cell reconstitution after alpha-beta-depleted transplantation in children. MiXCR was run by TCRdb on the PCR reads, yielding one entry per CDR3 protein. The sample lists around 580,000 distinct CDR3 sequences; under 25% were seen once. Material: PBMCs, mostly from graft donor cells, obtained 360 days after TCRalphabeta/CD19-depleted stem cell transplant. These receptors were collected from a boy in the first two years of life who had a stem cell transplant for acute myeloid leukemia, so the T cells may come from the graft donor. The CDR3 runs from the conserved cysteine through the conserved F or W. The D gene is left open where the match is weak. The size of a clone is reported for some rows only, either as once, few or many, or as a class for expanded clones.

J,D,V,size,DNA,CDR3
TRBJ2-2,-,TRBV6-5,many,TGTGCCAGCAGTTACCTACAGGGTACCGGCACCGGGGAGCTGTTTTTT,CASSYLQGTGTGELFF
TRBJ2-1,-,TRBV5-8,few,TGTGCCAGCAGCTTGATAGAGTTAGGCAATGAGCAGTTCTTC,CASSLIELGNEQFF
TRBJ2-4,TRBD1,TRBV6-1,-,TGTGCCAGCAGTCCTGGGACAGGGGGTGGTTACATTCAGTACTTC,CASSPGTGGGYIQYF
TRBJ1-2,TRBD1,TRBV20-1,-,TGCAGTTCTACCGACAGGGGCTATGGCTACACCTTC,CSSTDRGYGYTF
TRBJ2-3,TRBD2,TRBV20-1,few,TGCAGTGCTAGAGACCGAACGGGACTAGCGGGGGGACCAGATACGCAGTATTTT,CSARDRTGLAGGPDTQYF
TRBJ2-1,-,TRBV27,many,TGTGCCAGCAGTTCCTTATCGGGCCAGAGCTCCTACAATGAGCAGTTCTTC,CASSSLSGQSSYNEQFF
TRBJ1-4,-,TRBV7-9,-,TGTGCCAGCAGCCGTGGAGGGGTGGAAGAAAAACTGTTTTTT,CASSRGGVEEKLFF
TRBJ2-7,-,TRBV6-5,-,TGTGCCAGCAGTTACCTAGGGACGACCGCCTACGAGCAGTACTTC,CASSYLGTTAYEQYF
TRBJ2-4,-,TRBV20-1,-,TGCAGTGCTAGTCACCGGTTAGCCAAAAACATTCAGTACTTC,CSASHRLAKNIQYF
TRBJ2-7,-,TRBV12-3/TRBV12-4,many,TGTGCCAGCAGTTTAGAGGCAGGGCCCTATGACGAGCAGTACTTC,CASSLEAGPYDEQYF
TRBJ2-1,TRBD2,TRBV11-2,many,TGTGCCAGCAGCCATGGGACTAGCGGGGGGGCCTTCGATGAGCAGTTCTTC,CASSHGTSGGAFDEQFF
TRBJ2-1,-,TRBV9,few,TGTGCCAGCAGCGTAGGTGACACCAACAATGAGCAGTTCTTC,CASSVGDTNNEQFF
TRBJ2-1,-,TRBV9,-,TGTGCCAGCAGCGTGGCGTACTCCTACAATGAGCAGTTCTTC,CASSVAYSYNEQFF
TRBJ1-1,-,TRBV5-6,-,TGTGCCAGCAGCCGGGAACCTTACCTGGGACGGATGAACACTGAAGCTTTCTTT,CASSREPYLGRMNTEAFF
TRBJ2-7,TRBD2,TRBV4-3,few,TGCGCCAGCAGCCCGGGACTAGCACCATCCGAGCAGTACTTC,CASSPGLAPSEQYF
TRBJ1-3,-,TRBV7-9,many,TGTGCCAGCAGACCCCGGACGGGAATTGGAAACACCATATATTTT,CASRPRTGIGNTIYF
TRBJ2-3,-,TRBV4-3,-,TGCGCCAGCAGCCAAGAGGCGCGGGGCCCTAGCACAGATACGCAGTATTTT,CASSQEARGPSTDTQYF
TRBJ2-2,TRBD2,TRBV27,few,TGTGCCAGCGGCGGGAGTTGGCGGCGCGGCACCGGGGAGCTGTTTTTT,CASGGSWRRGTGELFF
TRBJ1-2,-,TRBV12-3/TRBV12-4,many,TGTGCCAGCAGCGATCGGCCCTATGGCTACACCTTC,CASSDRPYGYTF
TRBJ2-7,-,TRBV12-3/TRBV12-4,few,TGTGCCAGCAGCCCGACCGACGGCCTAGCCGGTTCCGAGCAGTACTTC,CASSPTDGLAGSEQYF
TRBJ2-1,-,TRBV24-1,-,TGTGCCACCAGTCCGGTATCGGGGGCCCGTGAGCAGTTCTTC,CATSPVSGAREQFF
TRBJ1-1,-,TRBV6-5,-,TGTGCCAGCAGTTGGGAACAGGGCTCCTCTGAAGCTTTCTTT,CASSWEQGSSEAFF
TRBJ2-5,-,TRBV13,many,TGTGCCAGCAGCCGTCTAGAGGGGGTCAAAGAGACCCAGTACTTC,CASSRLEGVKETQYF
TRBJ2-3,-,TRBV29-1,many,TGCAGCGTTGACGGACTTAGCTCAGATACGCAGTATTTT,CSVDGLSSDTQYF
TRBJ2-1,-,TRBV4-3,few,TGCGCCAGCAGCCAAGGCGAACGGGGGTACCACAATGAGCAGTTCTTC,CASSQGERGYHNEQFF
TRBJ2-5,-,TRBV20-1,-,TGCAGTGCTAGAGATTGGCGTCACCAAGAGACCCAGTACTTC,CSARDWRHQETQYF
TRBJ2-5,TRBD2,TRBV25-1,many,TGTGCCAGCATTAGCGGGGTAGAGACCCAGTACTTC,CASISGVETQYF
TRBJ2-1,TRBD2,TRBV6-1,few,TGTGCCAGCAGTCCAGGACTAGCGGGGGGCAGCAATGAGCAGTTCTTC,CASSPGLAGGSNEQFF
TRBJ2-5,TRBD2,TRBV7-2,few,TGTGCCAGCAGCTTAGCGCCGCGTCTAGCGGGTGAGACCCAGTACTTC,CASSLAPRLAGETQYF
TRBJ2-6,-,TRBV28,-,TGTGCCAGCAGGGAACCTCTTGGGATTGGGGCCAACGTCCTGACTTTC,CASREPLGIGANVLTF
TRBJ2-4,-,TRBV6-1,-,TGTGCCAGCCTAAGCTATTCTGACAGAAAAAACATTCAGTACTTC,CASLSYSDRKNIQYF
TRBJ2-2,TRBD1,TRBV2,many,TGTGCCAGCACCCACAGGGGGACCGGGGAGCTGTTTTTT,CASTHRGTGELFF
TRBJ2-2,TRBD2,TRBV9,-,TGTGCCAGCAGCCCAGGCGGCGGGGGTTACACCGGGGAGCTGTTTTTT,CASSPGGGGYTGELFF
TRBJ2-2,-,TRBV10-3,many,TGTGCCATCAGTGAGTACCAGGCGAACACCGGGGAGCTGTTTTTT,CAISEYQANTGELFF
TRBJ2-1,-,TRBV5-1,-,TGCGCCAGCAGTGGGTCCTGGGAACGTCCCTCCTACAATGAGCAGTTCTTC,CASSGSWERPSYNEQFF
TRBJ1-1,-,TRBV20-1,many,TGCAGTGCTAGAAGTGGGGGCCCCCCTGAAGCTTTCTTT,CSARSGGPPEAFF
TRBJ1-6,-,TRBV28,few,TGTGCCAGCAGTTTATTGTGGGGTCGCGGGGATTCACCCCTCCACTTT,CASSLLWGRGDSPLHF
TRBJ2-3,-,TRBV29-1,few,TGCAGCGTTGAAAGCGGATCAGGGTGGGGGGGCACAGATACGCAGTATTTT,CSVESGSGWGGTDTQYF
TRBJ1-5,-,TRBV7-2,-,TGTGCCAGCAGCTTATACCCAGGGAATAGCAATCAGCCCCAGCATTTT,CASSLYPGNSNQPQHF
TRBJ1-5,-,TRBV25-1,few,TGTGCCAGCAGTGGCGACAGTTATCAGCCCCAGCATTTT,CASSGDSYQPQHF
TRBJ2-1,-,TRBV20-1,many,TGCAGTGCTCGGACAGTTTCCTACAATGAGCAGTTCTTC,CSARTVSYNEQFF
TRBJ2-1,TRBD2,TRBV20-1,many,TGCAGTGCACCTACTAGCGTCCCTCCACTCTTC,CSAPTSVPPLF